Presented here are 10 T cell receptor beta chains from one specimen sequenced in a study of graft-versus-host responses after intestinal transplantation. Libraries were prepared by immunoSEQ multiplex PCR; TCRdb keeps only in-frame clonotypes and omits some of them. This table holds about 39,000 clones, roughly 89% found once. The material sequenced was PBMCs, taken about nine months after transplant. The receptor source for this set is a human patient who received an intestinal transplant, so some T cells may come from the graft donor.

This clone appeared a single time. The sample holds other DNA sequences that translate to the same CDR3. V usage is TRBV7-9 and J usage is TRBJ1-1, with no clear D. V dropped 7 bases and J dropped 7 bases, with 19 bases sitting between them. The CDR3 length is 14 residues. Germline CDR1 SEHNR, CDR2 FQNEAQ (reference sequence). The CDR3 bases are TGTGCCAGCACCCATAGAGCGTCCCATGATGAAGCTTTCTTT. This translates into CASTHRASHDEAFF.

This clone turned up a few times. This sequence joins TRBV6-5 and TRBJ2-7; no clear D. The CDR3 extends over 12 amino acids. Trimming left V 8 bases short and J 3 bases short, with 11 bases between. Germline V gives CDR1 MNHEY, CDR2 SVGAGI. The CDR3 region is CASGKGNYEQYF. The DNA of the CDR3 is TGTGCCAGCGGAAAGGGTAACTACGAGCAGTACTTC.

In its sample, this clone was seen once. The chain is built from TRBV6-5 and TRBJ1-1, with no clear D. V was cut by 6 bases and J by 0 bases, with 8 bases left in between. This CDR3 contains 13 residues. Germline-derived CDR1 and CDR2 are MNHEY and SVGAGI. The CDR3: CASRTVLNTEAFF. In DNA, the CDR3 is TGTGCCAGCAGGACGGTCCTGAACACTGAAGCTTTCTTT.

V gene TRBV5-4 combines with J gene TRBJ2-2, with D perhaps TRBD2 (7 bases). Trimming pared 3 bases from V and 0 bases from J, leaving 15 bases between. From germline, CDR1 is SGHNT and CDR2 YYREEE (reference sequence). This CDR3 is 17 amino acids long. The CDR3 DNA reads TGTGCCAGCAGCTCGGGAGGACAGATAGCGAACACCGGGGAGCTGTTTTTT. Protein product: CASSSGGQIANTGELFF.

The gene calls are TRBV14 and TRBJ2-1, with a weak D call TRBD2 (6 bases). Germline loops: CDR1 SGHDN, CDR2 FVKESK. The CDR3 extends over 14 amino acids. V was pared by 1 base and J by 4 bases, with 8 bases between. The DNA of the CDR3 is TGTGCCAGCAGCCAAGGGGCGGGATACAATGAGCAGTTCTTC. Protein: CASSQGAGYNEQFF.

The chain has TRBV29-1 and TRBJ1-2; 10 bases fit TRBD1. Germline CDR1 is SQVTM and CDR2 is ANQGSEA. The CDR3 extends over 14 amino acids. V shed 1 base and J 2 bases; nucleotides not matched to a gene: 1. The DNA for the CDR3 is TGCAGCGTTGAAGGACAGGGGGCCAACTATGGCTACACCTTC. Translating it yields CSVEGQGANYGYTF.

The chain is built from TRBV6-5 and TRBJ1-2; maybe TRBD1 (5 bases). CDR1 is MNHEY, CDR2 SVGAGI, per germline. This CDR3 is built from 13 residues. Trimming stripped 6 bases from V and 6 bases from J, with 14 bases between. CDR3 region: CASRDPGRDGYTF. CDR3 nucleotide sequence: TGTGCCAGCAGAGACCCGGGACGGGATGGCTACACCTTC.

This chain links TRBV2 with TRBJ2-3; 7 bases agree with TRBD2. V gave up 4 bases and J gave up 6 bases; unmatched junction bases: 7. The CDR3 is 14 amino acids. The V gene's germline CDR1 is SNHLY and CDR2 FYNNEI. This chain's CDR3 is CASSVSGGGDTQYF. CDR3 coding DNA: TGTGCCAGCAGTGTCTCGGGGGGAGGGGATACGCAGTATTTT.

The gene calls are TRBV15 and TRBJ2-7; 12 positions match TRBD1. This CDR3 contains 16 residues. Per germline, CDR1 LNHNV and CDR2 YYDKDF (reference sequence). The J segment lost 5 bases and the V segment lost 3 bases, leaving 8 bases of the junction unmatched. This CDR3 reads CATSSSTGTGGDEQYF. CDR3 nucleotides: TGTGCCACCAGCAGCTCCACCGGGACAGGGGGCGACGAGCAGTACTTC.

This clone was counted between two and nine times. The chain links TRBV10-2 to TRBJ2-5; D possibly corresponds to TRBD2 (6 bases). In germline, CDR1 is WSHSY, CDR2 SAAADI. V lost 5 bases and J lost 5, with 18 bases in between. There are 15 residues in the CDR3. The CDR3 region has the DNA TGCGCCAGCAGTCTAACGCGGCGACTAGGCGAGACCCAGTACTTC. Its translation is CASSLTRRLGETQYF.